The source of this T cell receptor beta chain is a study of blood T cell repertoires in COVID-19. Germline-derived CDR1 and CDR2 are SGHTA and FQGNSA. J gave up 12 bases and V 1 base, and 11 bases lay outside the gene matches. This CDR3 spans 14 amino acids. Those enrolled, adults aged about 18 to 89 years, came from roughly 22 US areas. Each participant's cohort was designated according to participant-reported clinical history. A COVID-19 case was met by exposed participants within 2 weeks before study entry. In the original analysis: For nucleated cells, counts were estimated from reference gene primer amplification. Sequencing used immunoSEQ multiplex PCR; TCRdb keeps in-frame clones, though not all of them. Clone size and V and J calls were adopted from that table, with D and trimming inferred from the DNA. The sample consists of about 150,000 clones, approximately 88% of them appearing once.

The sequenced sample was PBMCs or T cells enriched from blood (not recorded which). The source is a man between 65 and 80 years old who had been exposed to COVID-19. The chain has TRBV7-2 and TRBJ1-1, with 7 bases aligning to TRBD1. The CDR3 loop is CASSLERQQGWPFF. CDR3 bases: TGTGCCAGCAGCTTAGAAAGGCAACAGGGGTGGCCTTTCTTT.